Shown below are 16 T cell receptor beta chains from a single sample sequenced in a study of ipilimumab plus nivolumab after autologous stem cell transplantation. Produced via immunoSEQ multiplex PCR; TCRdb's table is partial and in-frame only. The sample carries about 17,000 clones, about 80% recorded once. The specimen was PBMCs, collected in a trial of ipilimumab plus nivolumab as post-transplant consolidation. Receptors were obtained from a male donor with diffuse large B-cell lymphoma.

The DNA of the CDR3 is TGTGCCAGCAGTTTTCTAGCGGGGAAGAGTGAGCAGTTCTTC. This encodes CASSFLAGKSEQFF. The chain uses TRBV28 and TRBJ2-1, with TRBD2 matching 9 bases. V dropped 3 bases and J dropped 9; count of bases not matched to a gene: 6. CDR3 length equals 14 residues. Germline V gene sequence: CDR1 MDHEN, CDR2 SYDVKM.

The chain has TRBV9 and TRBJ2-6; no definite D call. Germline V CDR1 and CDR2: SGDLS, YYNGEE. V lost 9 bases to trimming and J lost 0 bases, with 13 bases between them. This CDR3 is built from 15 residues. The CDR3 DNA is TGTGCCACCGGAGCTGATTCCTCTGGGGCCAACGTCCTGACTTTC. Encoded protein: CATGADSSGANVLTF. Using reference TRBV9 and TRBJ2-6 for the parts outside the CDR3, the full variable domain is DSGVTQTPKHLITATGQRVTLRCSPRSGDLSVYWYQQSLDQGLQFLIQYYNGEERAKGNILERFSAQQFPDLHSELNLSSLELGDSALYFCATGADSSGANVLTFGAGSRLTVL.

The chain uses TRBV5-4 and TRBJ2-2; 7 nucleotides agree with TRBD1. The CDR3 consists of 16 residues. The ends lost 4 bases at V and 2 bases at J; junction bases unmatched: 8. From germline, CDR1 is SGHNT and CDR2 YYREEE (reference sequence). CDR3 sequence (DNA): TGTGCCAGCAGCGCTGACAGGGCACAAAACACCGGGGAGCTGTTTTTT. Translated, it gives CASSADRAQNTGELFF. Drawing the rest from reference TRBV5-4 and TRBJ2-2, the complete variable domain is ETGVTQSPTHLIKTRGQQVTLRCSSQSGHNTVSWYQQALGQGPQFIFQYYREEENGRGNFPPRFSGLQFPNYSSELNVNALELDDSALYLCASSADRAQNTGELFFGEGSRLTVL.

The J gene is TRBJ2-2, the V gene TRBV6-6, with D maybe TRBD1 (6 bases). Trimming cost V 6 bases and J 4 bases, with 15 bases left between them. The CDR3 contains 15 residues. Germline V CDR1 and CDR2: MNHNY, SVGAGI (reference sequence). The chain's CDR3 is CASRASQGTTGELFF. CDR3 in DNA: TGTGCCAGCAGAGCCTCACAGGGTACCACCGGGGAGCTGTTTTTT.

Points on this clone: Its ends do not fully match the called genes, so a read error is possible. This chain joins TRBV10-3 and TRBJ2-3; D is possibly TRBD2 (6 bases). The CDR3 has 13 residues. Germline-derived CDR1 and CDR2 are ENHRY and SYGVKD. Written as DNA, the CDR3 is TGTGCCACCGGGGACTTAGACACAGATATGCAGTATTTT. Translated, it gives CATGDLDTDMQYF.

The CDR3 sequence is CASSRSSYEQYF. DNA of the CDR3: TGTGCCAGCAGCAGGAGCTCCTACGAGCAGTACTTC. The V gene is TRBV2, the J gene TRBJ2-7, with D unresolved. The ends were cut back, 6 bases at V and 0 bases at J, with 6 bases in the middle. Germline V CDR1 and CDR2: SNHLY, FYNNEI. CDR3 length equals 12 residues.

This rearrangement joins TRBV5-1 to TRBJ2-1; 10 nucleotides match TRBD1. The V gene's germline CDR1 is SGHRS and CDR2 YFSETQ. V lost 2 bases and J lost 10; bases outside the gene matches: 3. The CDR3 has 13 amino acids. CDR3 bases: TGCGCCAGCAGCTTCGGGACAGGGGAAGAGCAGTTCTTC. Residues: CASSFGTGEEQFF. Using reference TRBV5-1 and TRBJ2-1 for the parts outside the CDR3, the full variable domain is KAGVTQTPRYLIKTRGQQVTLSCSPISGHRSVSWYQQTPGQGLQFLFEYFSETQRNKGNFPGRFSGRQFSNSRSEMNVSTLELGDSALYLCASSFGTGEEQFFGPGTRLTVL.

The V gene is TRBV12-5, the J gene TRBJ1-1; D remains ambiguous. Trimming shortened V by 6 bases and J by 1 base, and 15 bases separated the two germline ends. CDR3 length: 15 residues. Germline V gene sequence: CDR1 LGHNT, CDR2 FRNRAP. CDR3 in DNA: TGTGCTAGTGGCCTTGGGGTCAGCGGGAACACTGAAGCTTTCTTT. Translation: CASGLGVSGNTEAFF.

The chain employs TRBV21-1 and TRBJ2-7. TRBV21-1 is a recognized pseudogene. The CDR3 totals 13 residues. CDR3 sequence (DNA): TGTGCCAGGGGGTGGCCCTCCGCCGACGAGCAGTACTTC. Translating it yields CARGWPSADEQYF.

The chain couples TRBV10-1 to TRBJ2-5; 8 bases are shared with TRBD1. After removal of 6 bases from V and 5 bases from J, the junction contained 8 bases not matched to a gene. The CDR3 spans 14 residues. Germline assignment: CDR1 WNHNN and CDR2 SYGVQD (reference sequence). CDR3 bases: TGCGCCAGCAGCGAGGACAGGGTCGGTGAGACCCAGTACTTC. Protein sequence: CASSEDRVGETQYF.

In regard to this clone: This clone may be a read error of a much larger clone one base away. The same CDR3 is also encoded by other DNA sequences in this sample. The chain joins TRBV5-4 to TRBJ2-7, with D perhaps TRBD2 (5 bases). This CDR3 has 12 residues. Trimming pared 3 bases from V and 3 bases from J, leaving 7 bases between. CDR1 is SGHNT and CDR2 is YYREEE in the germline V gene (reference sequence). The CDR3 loop reads CASSSAGYEQYF. CDR3 nucleotide sequence: TGTGCCAGCAGCTCGGCGGGCTACGAGCAGTACTTC.

This chain uses TRBV5-6 with TRBJ2-1, with D perhaps matching TRBD1 (6 bases). Trimming cost V 4 bases and J 9 bases, with 11 bases left between them. CDR1 is SGHDT, CDR2 YYEEEE, per germline. The CDR3 extends over 12 amino acids. The CDR3 coding sequence is TGTGCCAGCAGCCAAAACAGGGCTGAGCAGTTCTTC. This sequence encodes CASSQNRAEQFF. The full variable domain, its missing parts supplied by reference TRBV5-6 and TRBJ2-1, is DAGVTQSPTHLIKTRGQQVTLRCSPKSGHDTVSWYQQALGQGPQFIFQYYEEEERQRGNFPDRFSGHQFPNYSSELNVNALLLGDSALYLCASSQNRAEQFFGPGTRLTVL.

The rearrangement uses TRBV7-2 and TRBJ1-5; D not certain. Trimming shortened V by 2 bases and J by 0 bases, and 8 bases separated the two germline ends. Germline CDR1 and CDR2: SGHTA and FQGNSA. CDR3 length equals 15 residues. In DNA form, the CDR3 reads TGTGCCAGCAGCTTACTGCCGTATAGCAATCAGCCCCAGCATTTT. Its translation: CASSLLPYSNQPQHF.

This chain connects TRBV5-1 to TRBJ2-3, with D unresolved. CDR3 length: 13 amino acids. V lost 6 bases and J lost 0, with 8 bases in between. CDR1 is SGHRS and CDR2 is YFSETQ in the germline V gene. The CDR3 spells CASNPPSTDTQYF. DNA of the CDR3: TGCGCCAGCAACCCCCCGAGCACAGATACGCAGTATTTT.

The chain has TRBV5-1 and TRBJ2-2; 8 bases fit TRBD1. This CDR3 is 15 amino acids long. The ends lost 4 bases at V and 1 base at J; junction bases unmatched: 3. CDR1 and CDR2 from the germline V gene are SGHRS and YFSETQ. As DNA, the CDR3 is TGCGCCAGCAGCGGACAGGGCGGGAACACCGGGGAGCTGTTTTTT. It translates to CASSGQGGNTGELFF. The complete variable domain, with remaining parts taken from reference TRBV5-1 and TRBJ2-2, reads KAGVTQTPRYLIKTRGQQVTLSCSPISGHRSVSWYQQTPGQGLQFLFEYFSETQRNKGNFPGRFSGRQFSNSRSEMNVSTLELGDSALYLCASSGQGGNTGELFFGEGSRLTVL.

This clone was counted a single time. This chain connects TRBV6-1 to TRBJ2-1; D might be TRBD2 (5 bases). The CDR3 consists of 16 residues. The V and J ends lost 1 base and 0 bases respectively, with 10 bases between them. CDR1 MNHNS and CDR2 SASEGT come from the germline V gene. The CDR3 sequence: CASSEVSGSSYNEQFF. The CDR3 DNA sequence: TGTGCCAGCAGTGAAGTCTCGGGGAGCTCCTACAATGAGCAGTTCTTC.